This T cell receptor beta chain was retrieved from a study of blood T cell repertoires in COVID-19. This CDR3 spans 16 amino acids. Germline V lookup: CDR1 SEHNR, CDR2 FQNEAQ (reference sequence). Trimming took 5 bases from V and 3 from J; bases not matched to a gene: 7. As originally analysed: Estimated nucleated cell counts came from reference gene primer amplification. Sequenced by immunoSEQ multiplex PCR; TCRdb stores in-frame clones only, minus some. V and J calls and clone size are those listed in that table; D and trimming were worked out from the DNA. The profile shows around 250,000 clones, 86% of them singletons. This clone came up a few times.

Specimen: peripheral blood. The clonotype originates from a man older than 75 with acute or convalescent COVID-19. The chain employs TRBV7-9 and TRBJ1-4; TRBD1 aligns across 9 bases. CDR3 residues: CASSRTGGASNEKLFF. CDR3 DNA: TGTGCCAGCAGCCGTACAGGGGGCGCATCTAATGAAAAACTGTTTTTT. Full variable domain (missing parts from reference TRBV7-9 and TRBJ1-4): DTGVSQNPRHKITKRGQNVTFRCDPISEHNRLYWYRQTLGQGPEFLTYFQNEAQLEKSRLLSDRFSAERPKGSFSTLEIQRTEQGDSAMYLCASSRTGGASNEKLFFGSGTQLSVL.